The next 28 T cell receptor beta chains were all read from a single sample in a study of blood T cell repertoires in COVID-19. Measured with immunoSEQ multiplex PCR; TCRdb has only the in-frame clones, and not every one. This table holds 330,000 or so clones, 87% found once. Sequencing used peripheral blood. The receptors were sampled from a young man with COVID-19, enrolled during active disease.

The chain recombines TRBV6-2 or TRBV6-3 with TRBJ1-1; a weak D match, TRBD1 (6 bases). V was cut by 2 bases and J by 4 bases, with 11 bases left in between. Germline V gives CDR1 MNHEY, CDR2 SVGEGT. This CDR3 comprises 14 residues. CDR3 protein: CASSYGGARTEAFF. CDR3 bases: TGTGCCAGCAGTTACGGGGGGGCTCGCACTGAAGCTTTCTTT.

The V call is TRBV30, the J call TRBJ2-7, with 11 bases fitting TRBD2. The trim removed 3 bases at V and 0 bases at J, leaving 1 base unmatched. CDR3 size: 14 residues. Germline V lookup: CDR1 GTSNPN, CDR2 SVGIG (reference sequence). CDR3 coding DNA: TGTGCCTGGAGGACTAGCGGGGCCTCCTACGAGCAGTACTTC. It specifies CAWRTSGASYEQYF. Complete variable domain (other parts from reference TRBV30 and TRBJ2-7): SQTIHQWPATLVQPVGSPLSLECTVEGTSNPNLYWYRQAAGRGLQLLFYSVGIGQISSEVPQNLSASRPQDRQFILSSKKLLLSDSGFYLCAWRTSGASYEQYFGPGTRLTVT.

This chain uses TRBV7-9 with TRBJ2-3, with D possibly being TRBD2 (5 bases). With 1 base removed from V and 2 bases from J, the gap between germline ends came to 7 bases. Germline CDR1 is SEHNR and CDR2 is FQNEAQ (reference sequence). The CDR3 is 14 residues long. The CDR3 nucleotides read TGTGCCAGCAGCTTAGGGACTTTCACAGATACGCAGTATTTT. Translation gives CASSLGTFTDTQYF.

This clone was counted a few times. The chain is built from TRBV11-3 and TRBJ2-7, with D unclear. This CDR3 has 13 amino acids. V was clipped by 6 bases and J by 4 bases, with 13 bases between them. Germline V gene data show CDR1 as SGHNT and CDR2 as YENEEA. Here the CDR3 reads CASSGDVDYEQYF. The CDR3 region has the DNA TGTGCCAGCAGTGGAGATGTCGATTACGAGCAGTACTTC. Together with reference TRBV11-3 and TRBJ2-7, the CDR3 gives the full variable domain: EAGVVQSPRYKIIEKKQPVAFWCNPISGHNTLYWYLQNLGQGPELLIRYENEEAVDDSQLPKDRFSAERLKGVDSTLKIQPAELGDSAVYLCASSGDVDYEQYFGPGTRLTVT.

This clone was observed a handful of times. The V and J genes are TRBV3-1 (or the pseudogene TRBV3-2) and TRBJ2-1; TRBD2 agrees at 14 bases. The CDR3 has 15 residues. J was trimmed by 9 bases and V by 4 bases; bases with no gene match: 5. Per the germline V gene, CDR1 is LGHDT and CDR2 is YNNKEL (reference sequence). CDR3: CASSPEGLAGGEQFF. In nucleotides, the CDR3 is TGTGCCAGCAGCCCGGAAGGACTAGCGGGGGGTGAGCAGTTCTTC.

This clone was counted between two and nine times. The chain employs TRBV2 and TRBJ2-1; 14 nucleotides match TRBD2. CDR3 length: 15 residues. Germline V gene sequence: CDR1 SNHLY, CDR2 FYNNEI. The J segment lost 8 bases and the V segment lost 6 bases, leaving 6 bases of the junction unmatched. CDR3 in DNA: TGTGCCAGCAGGGCCGGGACTAGCGGGAGCTATGAGCAGTTCTTC. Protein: CASRAGTSGSYEQFF.

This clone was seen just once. In nucleotides, the CDR3 is TGTGCCTGGAGTGTAGATTGGGGAGGAAAACTGTTTTTT. The encoded protein is CAWSVDWGGKLFF. The rearrangement links TRBV30 to TRBJ1-4; no firm D call. V lost 0 bases and J 10 bases, leaving 12 bases between the germline ends. The germline gives CDR1 GTSNPN, CDR2 SVGIG (reference sequence). This CDR3 is built from 13 residues.

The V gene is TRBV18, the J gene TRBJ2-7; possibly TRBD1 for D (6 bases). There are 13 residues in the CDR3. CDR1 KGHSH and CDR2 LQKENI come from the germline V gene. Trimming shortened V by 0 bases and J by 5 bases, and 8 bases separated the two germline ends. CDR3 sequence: CASSPPDRHEQYF. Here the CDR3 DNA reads TGTGCCAGCTCACCACCGGACAGACACGAGCAGTACTTC. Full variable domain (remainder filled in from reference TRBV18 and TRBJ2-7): NAGVMQNPRHLVRRRGQEARLRCSPMKGHSHVYWYRQLPEEGLKFMVYLQKENIIDESGMPKERFSAEFPKEGPSILRIQQVVRGDSAAYFCASSPPDRHEQYFGPGTRLTVT.

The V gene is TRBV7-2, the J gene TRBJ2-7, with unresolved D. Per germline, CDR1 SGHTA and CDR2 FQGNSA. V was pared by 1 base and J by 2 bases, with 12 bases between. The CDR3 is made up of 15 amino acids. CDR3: CASSLEPGVTYEQYF. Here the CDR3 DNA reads TGTGCCAGCAGCTTAGAACCCGGAGTAACCTACGAGCAGTACTTC.

In DNA form, the CDR3 reads TGTGCCAGCAGGCTACTAGCTCCCTCCTACAATGAGCAGTTCTTC. This encodes CASRLLAPSYNEQFF. The J gene is TRBJ2-1, the V gene TRBV2; weak D call: TRBD2 (6 bases). CDR1 is SNHLY and CDR2 is FYNNEI in the germline V gene. This CDR3 comprises 15 residues. V shed 6 bases and J shed 0 bases, with 12 bases lying between them. Combining the CDR3 with reference TRBV2 and TRBJ2-1 gives the whole variable domain EPEVTQTPSHQVTQMGQEVILRCVPISNHLYFYWYRQILGQKVEFLVSFYNNEISEKSEIFDDQFSVERPDGSNFTLKIRSTKLEDSAMYFCASRLLAPSYNEQFFGPGTRLTVL.

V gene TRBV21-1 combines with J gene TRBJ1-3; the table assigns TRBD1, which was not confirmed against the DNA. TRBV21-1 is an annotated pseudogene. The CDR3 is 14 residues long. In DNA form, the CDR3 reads TGTGCCAGCATCCCAGGGCTCTCTGGAAACACCATATATTTT. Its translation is CASIPGLSGNTIYF.

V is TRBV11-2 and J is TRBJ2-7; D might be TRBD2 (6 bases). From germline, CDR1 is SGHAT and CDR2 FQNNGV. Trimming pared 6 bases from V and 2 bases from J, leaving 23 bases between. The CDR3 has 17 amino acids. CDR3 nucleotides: TGTGCCAGCAGATTTAGGGGCGGGAACCCCCTGGCCTACGAGCAGTACTTC. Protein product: CASRFRGGNPLAYEQYF.

The CDR3 loop reads CASSEQGTGTDTQYF. For the CDR3, the DNA is TGTGCCAGCAGCGAACAGGGGACTGGCACAGATACGCAGTATTTT. The rearrangement links TRBV27 to TRBJ2-3; perhaps TRBD1 as D (7 bases). Trimming pared 6 bases from V and 1 base from J, leaving 14 bases between. This CDR3 is 15 amino acids long. In germline, CDR1 is MNHEY, CDR2 SMNVEV (reference sequence).

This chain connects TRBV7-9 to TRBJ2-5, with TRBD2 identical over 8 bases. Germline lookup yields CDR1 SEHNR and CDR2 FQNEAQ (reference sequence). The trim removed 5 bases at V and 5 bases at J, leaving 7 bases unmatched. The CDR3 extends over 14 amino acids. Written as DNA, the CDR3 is TGTGCCAGCAGCCTGAGGACTAGCTGGGAGACCCAGTACTTC. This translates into CASSLRTSWETQYF.

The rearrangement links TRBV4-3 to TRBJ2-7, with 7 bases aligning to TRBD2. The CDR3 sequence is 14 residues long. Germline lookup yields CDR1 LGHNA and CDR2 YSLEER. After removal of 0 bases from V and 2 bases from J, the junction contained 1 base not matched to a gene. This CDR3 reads CASSQEGTTYEQYF. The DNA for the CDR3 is TGCGCCAGCAGCCAAGAAGGGACTACCTACGAGCAGTACTTC.

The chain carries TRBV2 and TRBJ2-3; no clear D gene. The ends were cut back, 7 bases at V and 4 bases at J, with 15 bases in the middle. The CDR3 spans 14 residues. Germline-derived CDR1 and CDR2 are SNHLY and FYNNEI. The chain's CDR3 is CASKLATTSDTQYF. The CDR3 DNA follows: TGTGCCAGCAAACTCGCGACAACCTCAGATACGCAGTATTTT. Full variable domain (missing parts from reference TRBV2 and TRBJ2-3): EPEVTQTPSHQVTQMGQEVILRCVPISNHLYFYWYRQILGQKVEFLVSFYNNEISEKSEIFDDQFSVERPDGSNFTLKIRSTKLEDSAMYFCASKLATTSDTQYFGPGTRLTVL.

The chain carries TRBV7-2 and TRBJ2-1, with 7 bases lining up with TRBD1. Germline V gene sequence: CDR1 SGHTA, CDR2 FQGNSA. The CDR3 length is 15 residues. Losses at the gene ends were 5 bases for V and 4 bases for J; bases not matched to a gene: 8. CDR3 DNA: TGTGCCAGCAGCCCCCGACAGGGAACGTACAATGAGCAGTTCTTC. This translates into CASSPRQGTYNEQFF.

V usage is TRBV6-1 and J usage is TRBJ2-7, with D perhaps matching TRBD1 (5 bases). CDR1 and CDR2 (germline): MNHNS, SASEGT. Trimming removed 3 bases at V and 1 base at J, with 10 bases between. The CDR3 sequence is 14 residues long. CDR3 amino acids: CASSDQDTSYEQYF. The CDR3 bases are TGTGCCAGCAGTGACCAGGACACTTCCTACGAGCAGTACTTC.

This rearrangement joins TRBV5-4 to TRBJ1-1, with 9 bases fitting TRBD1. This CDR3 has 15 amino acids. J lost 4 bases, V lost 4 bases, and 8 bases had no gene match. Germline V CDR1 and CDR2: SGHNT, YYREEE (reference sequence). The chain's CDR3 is CASSATGTGTTEAFF. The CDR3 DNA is TGTGCCAGCAGCGCTACCGGGACAGGGACCACTGAAGCTTTCTTT. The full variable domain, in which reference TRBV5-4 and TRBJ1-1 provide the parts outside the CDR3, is ETGVTQSPTHLIKTRGQQVTLRCSSQSGHNTVSWYQQALGQGPQFIFQYYREEENGRGNFPPRFSGLQFPNYSSELNVNALELDDSALYLCASSATGTGTTEAFFGQGTRLTVV.

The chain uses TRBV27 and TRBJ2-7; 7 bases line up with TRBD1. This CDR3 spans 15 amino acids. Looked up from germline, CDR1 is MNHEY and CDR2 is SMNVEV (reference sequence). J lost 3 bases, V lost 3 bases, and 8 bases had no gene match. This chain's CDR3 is CASSFDREGFYEQYF. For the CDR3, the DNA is TGTGCCAGCAGTTTTGACAGGGAAGGTTTCTACGAGCAGTACTTC.

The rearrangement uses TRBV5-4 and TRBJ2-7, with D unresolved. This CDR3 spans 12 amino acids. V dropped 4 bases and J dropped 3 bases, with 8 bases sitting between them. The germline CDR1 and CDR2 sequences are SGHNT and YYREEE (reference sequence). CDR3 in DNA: TGTGCCAGCAGCAAAAACAGCTACGAGCAGTACTTC. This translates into CASSKNSYEQYF.

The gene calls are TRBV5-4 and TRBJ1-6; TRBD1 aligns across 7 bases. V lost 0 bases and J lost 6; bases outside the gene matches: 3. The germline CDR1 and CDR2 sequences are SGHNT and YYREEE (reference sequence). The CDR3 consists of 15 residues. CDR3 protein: CASSLEDRSNSPLHF. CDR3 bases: TGTGCCAGCAGCTTGGAGGACAGGAGTAATTCACCCCTCCACTTT.

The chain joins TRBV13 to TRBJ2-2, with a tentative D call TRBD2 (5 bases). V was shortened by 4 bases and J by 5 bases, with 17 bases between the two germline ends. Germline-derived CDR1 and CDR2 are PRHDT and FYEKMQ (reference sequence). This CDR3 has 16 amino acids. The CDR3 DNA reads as TGTGCCAGCAGCTCCCCCTGGAGGACTTCAACCGGGGAGCTGTTTTTT. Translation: CASSSPWRTSTGELFF.

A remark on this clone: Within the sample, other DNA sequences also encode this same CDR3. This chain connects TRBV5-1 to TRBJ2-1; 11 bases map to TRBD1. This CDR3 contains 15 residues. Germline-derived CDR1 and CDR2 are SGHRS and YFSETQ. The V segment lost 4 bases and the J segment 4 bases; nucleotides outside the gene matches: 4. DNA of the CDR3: TGCGCCAGCAGCCCAGGACAGGGGGCTTACAATGAGCAGTTCTTC. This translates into CASSPGQGAYNEQFF.

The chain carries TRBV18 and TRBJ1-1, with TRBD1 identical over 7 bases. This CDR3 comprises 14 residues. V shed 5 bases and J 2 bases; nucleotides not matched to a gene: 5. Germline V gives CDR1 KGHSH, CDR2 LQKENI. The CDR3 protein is CASSSTGINTEAFF. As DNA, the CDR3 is TGTGCCAGCTCATCGACAGGGATTAACACTGAAGCTTTCTTT.

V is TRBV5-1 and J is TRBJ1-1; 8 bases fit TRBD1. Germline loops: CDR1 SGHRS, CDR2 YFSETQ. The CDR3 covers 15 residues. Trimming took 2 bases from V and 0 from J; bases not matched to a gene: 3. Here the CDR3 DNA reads TGCGCCAGCAGCTTTACAGGGGGATTGAACACTGAAGCTTTCTTT. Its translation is CASSFTGGLNTEAFF.

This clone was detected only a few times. The CDR3 region is CASSYDQATGELFF. DNA of the CDR3: TGTGCCAGCAGTTACGATCAGGCCACCGGGGAGCTGTTTTTT. The chain employs TRBV6-5 and TRBJ2-2; D is ambiguous. Trimming pared 2 bases from V and 4 bases from J, leaving 8 bases between. Germline V gene sequence: CDR1 MNHEY, CDR2 SVGAGI. The CDR3 loop spans 14 amino acids.

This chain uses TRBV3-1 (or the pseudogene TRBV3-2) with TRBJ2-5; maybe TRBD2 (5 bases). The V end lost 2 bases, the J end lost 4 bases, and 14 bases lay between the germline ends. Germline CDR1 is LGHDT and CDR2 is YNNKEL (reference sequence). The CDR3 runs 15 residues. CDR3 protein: CASSQLPTRLETQYF. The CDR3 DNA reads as TGTGCCAGCAGCCAATTACCCACTAGGTTAGAGACCCAGTACTTC.